One T cell receptor (beta chain) is described in this entry. The sample comes from a study of blood T cells in healthy people across ages. A sample-barcoded 5' primer and a J-beta primer mix were used in a second PCR of roughly 7 to 12 cycles. TCRdb reprocessed the 5' RACE reads via MiXCR and lists one record per CDR3 protein. The sample has about 640,000 distinct CDR3 sequences, roughly 50% seen once. The origin of this receptor is a man between 60 and 75 years old in good health. The specimen was blood.

The CDR3 loop is CSTGDPHGRGGRTDTQYF. CDR3 nucleotide sequence: TGCAGTACTGGAGATCCCCATGGACGGGGGGGCCGCACAGATACGCAGTATTTT. This chain joins TRBV20-1 and TRBJ2-3, with TRBD2 matching 8 bases. The CDR3 extends over 18 amino acids. Trimming cost V 8 bases and J 1 base; bases outside gene matches: 20. Germline V gene lookup returns CDR1 DFQATT and CDR2 SNEGSKA (reference sequence).